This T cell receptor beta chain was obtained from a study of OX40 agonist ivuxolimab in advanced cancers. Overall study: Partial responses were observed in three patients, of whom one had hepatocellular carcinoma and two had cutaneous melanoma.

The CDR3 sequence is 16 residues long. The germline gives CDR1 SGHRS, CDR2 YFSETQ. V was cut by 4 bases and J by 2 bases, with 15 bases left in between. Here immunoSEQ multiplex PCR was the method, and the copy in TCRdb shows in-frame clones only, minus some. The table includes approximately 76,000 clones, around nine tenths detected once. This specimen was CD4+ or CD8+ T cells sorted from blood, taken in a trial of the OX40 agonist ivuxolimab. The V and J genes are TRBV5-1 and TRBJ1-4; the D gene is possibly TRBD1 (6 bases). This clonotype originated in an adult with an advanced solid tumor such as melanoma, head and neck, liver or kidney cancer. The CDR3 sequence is CASSPGRGHTNEKLFF. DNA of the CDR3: TGCGCCAGCAGCCCCGGACGGGGGCATACTAATGAAAAACTGTTTTTT.